This paragraph reports one T cell receptor (beta chain). The antigen is unknown. Time point described: week 47, end of study. Doses consisted of 300 ug of mutant IDH1 20-mer peptide each, paired with topical imiquimod. This CDR3 contains 14 residues. Trimming took off 1 base at V and 4 bases at J, with 8 bases between the two ends. Germline V gene lookup returns CDR1 LGHNA and CDR2 YSLEER. The data belong to a study of a mutant IDH1 vaccine in newly diagnosed glioma. At the level of the study: Therapy received beforehand was radiotherapy, temozolomide, or both, with most patients given both.

Some clones are missing from TCRdb's copy, which holds only in-frame ones; the method was immunoSEQ multiplex PCR. Here the sample spans some 57,000 clones, 70% to 85% being singletons. The sequenced sample was PBMCs, obtained from a glioma patient whose treatment included an IDH1 peptide vaccine. The J gene is TRBJ1-5, the V gene TRBV4-3; D ambiguous. The source is a woman aged 40 to 50 with glioma. Some clones in this sample may be carry-over from other donors' samples. CDR3 sequence (DNA): TGCGCCAGCAGCCAAGCCCTCGGGAATCAGCCCCAGCATTTT. Its protein product is CASSQALGNQPQHF.